The source of this TCR beta chain is a study of blood T cell repertoires in COVID-19. The CDR3 covers 16 residues. The V gene's germline CDR1 is SGDLS and CDR2 YYNGEE. After removal of 0 bases from V and 7 bases from J, the junction contained 3 bases not matched to a gene. Per the original data handling: Scientists estimated how many nucleated cells there were by amplifying reference gene primers. The assay was immunoSEQ multiplex PCR, and TCRdb's table has in-frame clones only and misses some. Clone size and the V and J calls come from that table; the DNA yielded D and trimming. The sample yields roughly 390,000 clones, roughly 85% seen once.

The sequence was obtained from a woman aged 18 to 35 with acute or convalescent COVID-19. The sequencing input was peripheral blood. This chain uses TRBV9 with TRBJ1-6; 11 bases agree with TRBD1. CDR3: CASSVGRTGGNSPLHF. CDR3 nucleotides: TGTGCCAGCAGCGTAGGCCGGACAGGGGGCAATTCACCCCTCCACTTT.